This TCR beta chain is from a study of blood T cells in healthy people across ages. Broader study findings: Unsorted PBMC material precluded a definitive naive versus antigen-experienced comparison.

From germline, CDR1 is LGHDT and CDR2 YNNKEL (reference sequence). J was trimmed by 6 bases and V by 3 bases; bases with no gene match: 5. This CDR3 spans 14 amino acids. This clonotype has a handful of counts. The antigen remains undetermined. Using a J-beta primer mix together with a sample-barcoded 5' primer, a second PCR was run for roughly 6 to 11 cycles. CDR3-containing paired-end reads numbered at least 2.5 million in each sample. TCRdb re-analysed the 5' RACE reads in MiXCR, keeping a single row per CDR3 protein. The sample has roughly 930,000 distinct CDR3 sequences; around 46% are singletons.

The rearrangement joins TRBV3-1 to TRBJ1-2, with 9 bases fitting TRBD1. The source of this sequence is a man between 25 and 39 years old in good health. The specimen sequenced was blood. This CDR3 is CASSHTGGSNGYTF. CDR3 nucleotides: TGTGCCAGCAGCCATACAGGGGGCTCAAATGGCTACACCTTC.